These T cell receptor beta chains were read from a single sample in a study of T cells in Graves' hyperthyroidism and ophthalmopathy. MiXCR was run by TCRdb on the multiplex PCR reads, yielding one entry per CDR3 protein. The sample includes over 450,000 distinct CDR3 sequences, approximately 15% of them seen just once. The sequenced material came from blood. These receptors all come from a woman aged 18-29 years with Graves' hyperthyroidism. The CDR3 runs from the conserved cysteine through the conserved F or W. D genes are given only for firm matches. Expanded clones get a size class; other rows say once, few or many, or leave the size out.

D gene,J gene,V gene,clone size,CDR3 protein,CDR3 DNA
.,TRBJ2-5,TRBV30,many,CAWTPAGSGETQYF,TGTGCCTGGACCCCGGCGGGTAGTGGGGAGACCCAGTACTTC
TRBD1,TRBJ1-2,TRBV24-1,many,CATSDFRHDRAGGYTF,TGTGCCACCAGTGATTTTCGCCACGACAGGGCCGGTGGCTACACCTTC
TRBD1,TRBJ2-2,TRBV4-1,.,CASSQQTGANTGELFF,TGCGCCAGCAGCCAACAAACAGGGGCGAACACCGGGGAGCTGTTTTTT
TRBD1,TRBJ2-1,TRBV25-1,many,CASSARTGANSNNEQFF,TGTGCCAGCAGTGCTAGAACAGGGGCCAATTCAAACAATGAGCAGTTCTTC
TRBD1,TRBJ2-1,TRBV7-2,many,CASSLRGREQFF,TGTGCCAGCAGCTTAAGGGGGCGGGAGCAGTTCTTC
TRBD2,TRBJ2-1,TRBV30,once,CAWSKAGAQYNEQFF,TGTGCCTGGAGTAAAGCGGGAGCCCAGTACAATGAGCAGTTCTTC
.,TRBJ2-2,TRBV4-2,many,CASTPLYGSGINAGELFF,TGTGCCAGCACCCCCTTGTATGGTAGCGGAATCAATGCCGGGGAGCTGTTTTTT
TRBD1,TRBJ1-2,TRBV6-1,many,CASSEVSGQGGLYGYTF,TGTGCCAGCAGTGAAGTATCGGGACAGGGAGGGTTATATGGCTACACCTTC
TRBD1,TRBJ1-4,TRBV12-3/TRBV12-4,many,CASSPGGGEANEKLFF,TGTGCCAGCAGCCCAGGGGGAGGCGAAGCTAATGAAAAACTGTTTTTT
.,TRBJ1-2,TRBV30,few,CAWSPLRQGLFGSYTF,TGTGCCTGGAGTCCTTTACGGCAGGGTTTATTCGGGAGCTACACCTTC
.,TRBJ1-2,TRBV5-4,few,CASSTYRDSRRGYTF,TGTGCCAGCAGCACCTACCGGGACTCCCGTCGAGGCTACACCTTC
.,TRBJ1-5,TRBV5-4,many,CASSLDGYNQPQHF,TGTGCCAGCAGCTTAGACGGATACAATCAGCCCCAGCATTTT
.,TRBJ2-5,TRBV12-5,many,CASGLRGETQYF,TGTGCTAGTGGTCTCCGAGGGGAGACCCAGTACTTC
TRBD2,TRBJ2-1,TRBV4-2,.,CASRGTSGNNNEQFF,TGTGCCAGCAGGGGGACTAGCGGGAACAACAATGAGCAGTTCTTC
.,TRBJ2-1,TRBV6-4,.,CASSRQQFF,TGTGCCAGCTCCAGACAACAGTTCTTC
.,TRBJ2-2,TRBV10-3,few,CAIKGTGELFF,TGTGCCATCAAGGGCACCGGGGAGCTGTTTTTT
.,TRBJ1-1,TRBV12-3/TRBV12-4,many,CASMKTVNTEAFF,TGTGCCAGCATGAAGACAGTAAACACTGAAGCTTTCTTT
.,TRBJ2-7,TRBV12-3/TRBV12-4,many,CASSLSNYEQYF,TGTGCCAGCAGTTTATCCAATTACGAGCAGTACTTC
.,TRBJ1-1,TRBV6-1,many,CASIPRQIMNTEAFF,TGTGCCAGCATTCCGAGGCAGATCATGAACACTGAAGCTTTCTTT
TRBD1,TRBJ2-3,TRBV27,many,CASRRAGTGGWADTQYF,TGTGCCAGCAGGCGGGCCGGGACAGGGGGCTGGGCAGATACGCAGTATTTT
TRBD1,TRBJ1-6,TRBV4-1,few,CASSQVTGDSPLHF,TGCGCCAGCAGCCAAGTTACAGGGGACTCACCCCTCCACTTT
TRBD2,TRBJ2-3,TRBV7-3,many,CASSLKLAGGPDTQYF,TGTGCCAGCAGCTTAAAACTAGCGGGAGGCCCAGATACGCAGTATTTT
TRBD1,TRBJ1-2,TRBV6-5,many,CASSYDGTGGANGYTF,TGTGCCAGCAGTTACGACGGGACAGGGGGCGCGAATGGCTACACCTTC
.,TRBJ2-2,TRBV29-1,.,CSAKRGTGNTGELFF,TGCAGCGCCAAGCGCGGGACGGGGAACACCGGGGAGCTGTTTTTT
.,TRBJ1-1,TRBV11-1,many,CASSPGNADLNTEAFF,TGTGCCAGCAGTCCCGGTAACGCGGATTTGAACACTGAAGCTTTCTTT
.,TRBJ2-1,TRBV28,.,CASSYYNGQFF,TGTGCCAGCAGCTATTACAATGGGCAGTTCTTC
TRBD2,TRBJ2-7,TRBV3-1,once,CASSQGASGRGRYEQYF,TGTGCCAGCAGCCAAGGGGCTAGCGGGAGGGGGAGATACGAGCAGTACTTC
.,TRBJ2-7,TRBV19,many,CATTGGAGGTYEQYF,TGTGCCACCACAGGGGGGGCGGGAGGCACCTACGAGCAGTACTTC
.,TRBJ2-6,TRBV24-1,many,CATNGGAGANVLTF,TGTGCCACCAACGGAGGTGCTGGGGCCAACGTCCTGACTTTC
TRBD1,TRBJ1-3,TRBV11-3,many,CASSSHPGQLSGNTIYF,TGTGCCAGCAGCTCACACCCGGGACAGCTCTCTGGAAACACCATATATTTT
TRBD1,TRBJ2-2,TRBV28,many,CASTTPTTGAPGELFF,TGTGCCAGCACCACCCCCACCACAGGGGCCCCCGGGGAGCTGTTTTTT
TRBD1,TRBJ2-7,TRBV6-1,many,CASSYRDRVMGEQYF,TGTGCCAGCAGTTACCGGGACAGGGTAATGGGCGAGCAGTACTTC
TRBD1,TRBJ1-6,TRBV28,.,CASRDRGGSLPLHF,TGTGCCAGCAGAGACAGGGGCGGGAGCCTCCCCCTCCACTTT
.,TRBJ2-1,TRBV5-1,.,CASSLVVGASSYNEQFF,TGCGCCAGCAGCTTGGTGGTCGGGGCGAGCTCCTACAATGAGCAGTTCTTC
.,TRBJ1-2,TRBV12-3/TRBV12-4,.,CAGTKGESGYTF,TGTGCCGGCACCAAGGGGGAGTCTGGCTACACCTTC